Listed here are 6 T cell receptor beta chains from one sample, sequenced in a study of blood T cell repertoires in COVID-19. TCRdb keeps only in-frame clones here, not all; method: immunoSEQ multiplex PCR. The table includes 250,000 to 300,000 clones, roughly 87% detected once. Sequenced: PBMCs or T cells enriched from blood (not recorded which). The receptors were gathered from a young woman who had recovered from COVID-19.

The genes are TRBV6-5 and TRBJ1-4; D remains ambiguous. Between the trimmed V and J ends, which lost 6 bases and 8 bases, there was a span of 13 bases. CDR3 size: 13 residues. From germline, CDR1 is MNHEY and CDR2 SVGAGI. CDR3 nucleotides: TGTGCCAGCAGCTTCGCGTCTTGGGAAAAACTGTTTTTT. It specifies CASSFASWEKLFF.

The CDR3 DNA reads as TGTGCCACCAGTGAGGCGGACAGGGAGACCCAGTACTTC. This codes for CATSEADRETQYF. The V and J genes are TRBV24-1 and TRBJ2-5, with 7 bases matching TRBD1. The junction had 3 bases not matched to a gene; V was cut back by 4 bases and J by 5 bases. The CDR3 loop spans 13 amino acids. Germline V lookup: CDR1 KGHDR, CDR2 SFDVKD.

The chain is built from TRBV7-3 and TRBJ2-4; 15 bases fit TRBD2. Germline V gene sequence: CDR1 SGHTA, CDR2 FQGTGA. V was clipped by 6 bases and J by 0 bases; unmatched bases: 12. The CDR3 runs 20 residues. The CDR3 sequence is CASSRWGLAGGSVAKNIQYF. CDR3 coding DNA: TGTGCCAGCAGTCGCTGGGGACTAGCGGGAGGCTCGGTAGCCAAAAACATTCAGTACTTC. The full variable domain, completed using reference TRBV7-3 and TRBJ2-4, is GAGVSQTPSNKVTEKGKYVELRCDPISGHTALYWYRQSLGQGPEFLIYFQGTGAADDSGLPNDRFFAVRPEGSVSTLKIQRTERGDSAVYLCASSRWGLAGGSVAKNIQYFGAGTRLSVL.

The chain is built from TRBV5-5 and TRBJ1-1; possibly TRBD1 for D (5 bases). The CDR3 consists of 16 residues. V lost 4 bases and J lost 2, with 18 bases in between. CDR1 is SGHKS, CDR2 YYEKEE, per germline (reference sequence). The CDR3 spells CASSHPAGRINTEAFF. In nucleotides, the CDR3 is TGTGCCAGCAGCCACCCAGCGGGACGGATTAACACTGAAGCTTTCTTT.

Here the CDR3 reads CATMSRTGTLYTF. DNA of the CDR3: TGTGCCACAATGAGTAGGACAGGGACTCTCTACACCTTC. The gene calls are TRBV2 and TRBJ1-2; 8 nucleotides align to TRBD1. V lost 10 bases, J lost 10 bases, and 14 bases stayed unmatched. Per germline, CDR1 SNHLY and CDR2 FYNNEI. The CDR3 has 13 amino acids.

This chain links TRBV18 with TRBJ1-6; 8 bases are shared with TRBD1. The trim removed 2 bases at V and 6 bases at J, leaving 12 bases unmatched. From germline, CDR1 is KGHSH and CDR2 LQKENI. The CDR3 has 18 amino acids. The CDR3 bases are TGTGCCAGCTCACCAAGGCCAGGGGGCCCCTCGGCTAATTCACCCCTCCACTTT. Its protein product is CASSPRPGGPSANSPLHF.